These T cell receptor beta chains were read from a single sample in a study of immune evolution from preneoplasia to lung adenocarcinoma. The table came from immunoSEQ multiplex PCR; TCRdb's copy has only in-frame clones and leaves some out. This sample has some 15,000 clones, with around 84% found just once. Sequenced material: FFPE minimally invasive lung adenocarcinoma tissue. These receptors originate from a person aged 55 to 79 with lung adenocarcinoma. The CDR3 runs from the conserved cysteine through the conserved F or W. The order of the fields is J gene, clone size, D gene, V gene, CDR3 DNA, CDR3 protein. D genes are given only for firm matches. Size values are once, few and many counts, or a class for expanded clones, and some rows have none.

TRBJ2-7 . TRBD1 TRBV15 TGTGCCACCAGACAACAGGGGGACTCCTACGAGCAGTACTTC CATRQQGDSYEQYF
TRBJ2-1 . TRBD2 TRBV18 TGTGCCAGCTCATCGGGACTAGCCCCTTACGGTGAGCAGTTCTTC CASSSGLAPYGEQFF
TRBJ1-2 . TRBD1 TRBV6-1 TGTGCCAGCAGGGACGACAGGGATGGCTACACCTTC CASRDDRDGYTF
TRBJ1-1 . . TRBV28 TGTGCCAGCAGTTCTCAGGGGCCCAGGACTGAAGCTTTCTTT CASSSQGPRTEAFF
TRBJ2-1 . . TRBV11-3 TGTGCCAGCAGCTTACAGGGATCGTACAATGAGCAGTTCTTC CASSLQGSYNEQFF
TRBJ1-1 . TRBD1 TRBV29-1 TGCAGCGTTGGCGACAGGGTGAACACTGAAGCTTTCTTT CSVGDRVNTEAFF
TRBJ1-5 once . TRBV28 TGTGCCAGCAGTTTAATGGCAAATAGCAATCAGCCCCAGCATTTT CASSLMANSNQPQHF
TRBJ1-5 . TRBD1 TRBV4-2 TGTGCCAGCAGCCAACTTCATTTGGGACAGGGGTCCAATCAGCCCCAGCATTTT CASSQLHLGQGSNQPQHF
TRBJ1-2 . . TRBV18 TGTGCCAGCTCACCACTCTCACGGACAGACTATGGCTACACCTTC CASSPLSRTDYGYTF
TRBJ1-1 . . TRBV27 TGTGCCAGCAGAAAATTACTGGGGGTCTTGAACACTGAAGCTTTCTTT CASRKLLGVLNTEAFF
TRBJ2-2 . TRBD2 TRBV29-1 TGCAGCGTCCCTTTAGCGGGAGGGTCGAACACCGGGGAGCTGTTTTTT CSVPLAGGSNTGELFF
TRBJ1-4 . . TRBV7-2 TGTGCCAGCAGCTTAGCGCCTATGGACAGCTCTAATGAAAAACTGTTTTTT CASSLAPMDSSNEKLFF
TRBJ1-4 once . TRBV4-1 TGCGCCAGCAGCCAAGATCCGGGGAGGCAGTGGGCTAATGAAAAACTGTTTTTT CASSQDPGRQWANEKLFF
TRBJ1-1 . . TRBV27 TGTGCCAGCAGCATAGCCTGGGGCACTGAAGCTTTCTTT CASSIAWGTEAFF
TRBJ2-3 . . TRBV18 TGTGCCAGCTCACCACCTTCTGGGTCAGATACGCAGTATTTT CASSPPSGSDTQYF
TRBJ2-1 . TRBD2 TRBV5-5 TGTGCCAGCAGCTTTTCCGGCGGGAGTGAGCAGTTCTTC CASSFSGGSEQFF